Listed below are T cell receptor beta chains from one sample, sequenced in a study of blood T cell repertoires in COVID-19. This table comes from immunoSEQ multiplex PCR, and its TCRdb copy is limited to in-frame clones, with some not included. The table has about 180,000 clones, around 80% seen once. What was sequenced was peripheral blood. The receptor set was obtained from a woman of 80 years or more with COVID-19, enrolled during active disease. Each CDR3 is given with its conserved first and last residue. The order of the fields is D gene, CDR3 length, J gene, V gene, clone size, CDR3 DNA, CDR3 protein. The D gene is left open where the match is weak. Clone size is stated in some rows and not others, as once, few, many or a class when expanded.

d_gene: TRBD1; len: 16; j_gene: TRBJ2-5; v_gene: TRBV27; abundance: .; CDR3nt: TGTGCCAGCTATTCACTAGGACAGGGGAAGGGAGAGACCCAGTACTTC; CDR3aa: CASYSLGQGKGETQYF
d_gene: .; len: 14; j_gene: TRBJ1-4; v_gene: TRBV19; abundance: few; CDR3nt: TGTGCCAGTAGTATGAGGGACTTTAATGAAAAACTGTTTTTT; CDR3aa: CASSMRDFNEKLFF
d_gene: TRBD1; len: 12; j_gene: TRBJ2-1; v_gene: TRBV25-1; abundance: .; CDR3nt: TGTGCCAGCACCCGGGACAGTCATGAGCAGTTCTTC; CDR3aa: CASTRDSHEQFF
d_gene: TRBD1; len: 13; j_gene: TRBJ2-3; v_gene: TRBV11-3; abundance: .; CDR3nt: TGTGCCAGCAGCTTGGGGACAGATGATACGCAGTATTTT; CDR3aa: CASSLGTDDTQYF
d_gene: TRBD1; len: 17; j_gene: TRBJ2-1; v_gene: TRBV11-2; abundance: .; CDR3nt: TGTGCCAGCAGCTCCAGTGTTGGGGGGACAGGGGACAATGAGCAGTTCTTC; CDR3aa: CASSSSVGGTGDNEQFF
d_gene: .; len: 15; j_gene: TRBJ2-1; v_gene: TRBV4-2; abundance: .; CDR3nt: TGTGCCAGCAGCCAACTCGGGGGATCCTACAATGAGCAGTTCTTC; CDR3aa: CASSQLGGSYNEQFF
d_gene: TRBD1; len: 15; j_gene: TRBJ2-7; v_gene: TRBV9; abundance: few; CDR3nt: TGTGCCAGCAGCGTAGGGGGGACAGGATTCTACGAGCAGTACTTC; CDR3aa: CASSVGGTGFYEQYF
d_gene: .; len: 15; j_gene: TRBJ1-1; v_gene: TRBV9; abundance: .; CDR3nt: TGTGCCAGCAGCGTAGTGGGAGGGATACACACTGAAGCTTTCTTT; CDR3aa: CASSVVGGIHTEAFF
d_gene: .; len: 15; j_gene: TRBJ2-7; v_gene: TRBV6-2/TRBV6-3; abundance: few; CDR3nt: TGTGCCAGCAGTTACTCGAGGGGGATGTTGGGCGAGCAGTACTTC; CDR3aa: CASSYSRGMLGEQYF
d_gene: TRBD2; len: 16; j_gene: TRBJ2-3; v_gene: TRBV4-3; abundance: .; CDR3nt: TGCGCCAGCAGCCAAGAAGGGAGGGGAAGCACAGATACGCAGTATTTT; CDR3aa: CASSQEGRGSTDTQYF
d_gene: .; len: 18; j_gene: TRBJ2-3; v_gene: TRBV13; abundance: .; CDR3nt: TGTGCCAGCAGCCGCCGACTAGGTGGGTTTGAAAGCACAGATACGCAGTATTTT; CDR3aa: CASSRRLGGFESTDTQYF
d_gene: TRBD2; len: 17; j_gene: TRBJ2-7; v_gene: TRBV9; abundance: .; CDR3nt: TGTGCCAGCAGCGTAGGCCAGCGGGGGGGCGTCGGCTACGAGCAGTACTTC; CDR3aa: CASSVGQRGGVGYEQYF
d_gene: .; len: 15; j_gene: TRBJ2-5; v_gene: TRBV18; abundance: .; CDR3nt: TGTGCCAGCTCACTAAGCCGGGTGACGGGGGAGACCCAGTACTTC; CDR3aa: CASSLSRVTGETQYF
d_gene: .; len: 11; j_gene: TRBJ2-4; v_gene: TRBV6-5; abundance: .; CDR3nt: TGTGCCACCACACGACAGTCCATTCAGTACTTC; CDR3aa: CATTRQSIQYF
d_gene: TRBD2; len: 19; j_gene: TRBJ2-1; v_gene: TRBV19; abundance: .; CDR3nt: TGTGCCAGTCCCCACAGGACTAGCGGGTGGTTAAGCTCCTACAATGAGCAGTTCTTC; CDR3aa: CASPHRTSGWLSSYNEQFF
d_gene: .; len: 13; j_gene: TRBJ2-7; v_gene: TRBV6-2/TRBV6-3; abundance: few; CDR3nt: TGTGCCAGCAGTTCCGTACTCTACTACGAGCAGTACTTC; CDR3aa: CASSSVLYYEQYF
d_gene: .; len: 15; j_gene: TRBJ2-7; v_gene: TRBV28; abundance: .; CDR3nt: TGTGCCAGCAGTTCCCGGGGTGGCAGGGGCTACGAGCAGTACTTC; CDR3aa: CASSSRGGRGYEQYF
d_gene: TRBD2; len: 17; j_gene: TRBJ2-7; v_gene: TRBV11-3; abundance: .; CDR3nt: TGTGCCAGCAGCTCCCGACTAGCGGGGGGACTCGCCCACGAGCAGTACTTC; CDR3aa: CASSSRLAGGLAHEQYF
d_gene: .; len: 16; j_gene: TRBJ2-7; v_gene: TRBV7-2; abundance: .; CDR3nt: TGTGCCAGCAGCTTAGAGTCTAGCAGACACCTGGGCGAGCAGTACTTC; CDR3aa: CASSLESSRHLGEQYF
d_gene: TRBD2; len: 14; j_gene: TRBJ2-7; v_gene: TRBV6-6; abundance: .; CDR3nt: TGTGCCAGCAGCCGGCGGGGGGGCAGCCACGAGCAGTACTTC; CDR3aa: CASSRRGGSHEQYF
d_gene: .; len: 13; j_gene: TRBJ1-5; v_gene: TRBV9; abundance: .; CDR3nt: TGTGCCAGCAGCGTAGACATCTATCAGCCCCAGCATTTT; CDR3aa: CASSVDIYQPQHF
d_gene: .; len: 15; j_gene: TRBJ1-5; v_gene: TRBV24-1; abundance: .; CDR3nt: TGTGCCACCAGTGAACCGGGGGATAGCAATCAGCCCCAGCATTTT; CDR3aa: CATSEPGDSNQPQHF
d_gene: TRBD1; len: 16; j_gene: TRBJ2-3; v_gene: TRBV5-1; abundance: .; CDR3nt: TGCGCCAGCAGCTTGGGGGCAGGGGGCTCCTCAGATACGCAGTATTTT; CDR3aa: CASSLGAGGSSDTQYF
d_gene: .; len: 13; j_gene: TRBJ1-1; v_gene: TRBV6-5; abundance: .; CDR3nt: TGTGCCAGCAGTTACTCGTCGCGGGGAGAGGCTTTCTTT; CDR3aa: CASSYSSRGEAFF
d_gene: .; len: 15; j_gene: TRBJ2-1; v_gene: TRBV10-3; abundance: .; CDR3nt: TGTGCCACCAGGTCCAGGGGAGCCACCTACAATGAGCAGTTCTTC; CDR3aa: CATRSRGATYNEQFF
d_gene: .; len: 15; j_gene: TRBJ1-1; v_gene: TRBV5-1; abundance: .; CDR3nt: TGCGCCAGCAGCTTGGTACCCCAGGGGAAAACTGAAGCTTTCTTT; CDR3aa: CASSLVPQGKTEAFF
d_gene: TRBD1; len: 15; j_gene: TRBJ2-1; v_gene: TRBV6-5; abundance: .; CDR3nt: TGTGCCAGCAGCCCGACAGGGGTACCCCGATATGAGCAGTTCTTC; CDR3aa: CASSPTGVPRYEQFF
d_gene: TRBD1; len: 16; j_gene: TRBJ2-1; v_gene: TRBV7-2; abundance: few; CDR3nt: TGTGCCAGCAGCGTACAGGGGGCTTGGGGCTACAATGAGCAGTTCTTC; CDR3aa: CASSVQGAWGYNEQFF
d_gene: .; len: 13; j_gene: TRBJ2-7; v_gene: TRBV28; abundance: .; CDR3nt: TGTGCCAGCAGTTTCACAGAGACCTACGAGCAGTACTTC; CDR3aa: CASSFTETYEQYF
d_gene: .; len: 12; j_gene: TRBJ1-2; v_gene: TRBV7-9; abundance: .; CDR3nt: TGTGCCAGCAGGGACAGAGAGGGAGGCTACACCTTC; CDR3aa: CASRDREGGYTF
d_gene: TRBD2; len: 15; j_gene: TRBJ2-1; v_gene: TRBV19; abundance: .; CDR3nt: TGTGCCAGTAGTATTGCACTAGCGGGAGGAGGTGAGCAGTTCTTC; CDR3aa: CASSIALAGGGEQFF
d_gene: .; len: 12; j_gene: TRBJ2-7; v_gene: TRBV5-4; abundance: few; CDR3nt: TGTGCCAGCAGCCTTGGAGGCGTCGAGCAGTACTTC; CDR3aa: CASSLGGVEQYF
d_gene: .; len: 16; j_gene: TRBJ1-1; v_gene: TRBV6-6; abundance: .; CDR3nt: TGTGCCAGCAGTTACTCCCCCTTAGAACTGAACACTGAAGCTTTCTTT; CDR3aa: CASSYSPLELNTEAFF